Only a few counts were recorded for the clone carrying this T cell receptor beta chain. Its antigen is not identified. The data were obtained in a study of T cells in Graves' hyperthyroidism and ophthalmopathy. Study background: Peripheral blood was collected at initial diagnosis, before any treatment. Study-wide findings and caveats: Before onset, by a median of around six months, the model predicted ophthalmopathy. Most expanded thyroid clonotypes above 0.001 also appeared in blood.

Not enrolled were patients with uncontrolled infection, other autoimmune disease, pregnancy or lactation. The CDR3 regions of TCR beta were amplified from RNA transcripts. The TCR CDR3 was amplified in a first-round RT-PCR using the HTBI primer set. One entry per CDR3 protein, called by TCRdb with MiXCR from the multiplex PCR reads. Of about 600,000 distinct CDR3 sequences listed, roughly a sixth were seen once; the top ten hold roughly 3.5%. V shed 4 bases and J shed 5 bases, with 14 bases lying between them. The germline V gene has CDR1 MNHGY and CDR2 SVAAGI. The CDR3 is 15 amino acids. The V gene is TRBV6-9, the J gene TRBJ2-2, with D possibly called TRBD1 or TRBD2 (6 bases each). Sequenced material: blood. The source of this sequence is a woman aged 40 to 50 with Graves' ophthalmopathy. DNA for the CDR3: TGTGCCAGCAGTTTAGGGGGGCATCGGACCGGGGAGCTGTTTTTT. Protein sequence: CASSLGGHRTGELFF.